A selection of T cell receptor beta chains follows, all from one sample in a study of shared clonotypes between healthy human individuals. The data were produced by immunoSEQ multiplex PCR, yet TCRdb's version contains in-frame clones alone and is incomplete. The sample includes about 490,000 clones, 79% of them seen just once. The sample taken for sequencing was PBMCs. The receptors derive from a woman aged 40 to 49 in good health. Some clones in this sample may be carry-over from other donors' samples. Each CDR3 is given with its conserved first and last residue. A D gene is named only where the DNA matches it firmly. Clone size is given for some rows only: seen once, a few or many times, or a class if the clone is expanded.

J gene: TRBJ1-1; V gene: TRBV7-8; clone size: few; D gene: -; CDR3 DNA: TGTGCCAGCAGCTTACTGGTAAACCGGGAAGCTTTCTTT; CDR3 protein: CASSLLVNREAFF
J gene: TRBJ2-5; V gene: TRBV5-8; clone size: -; D gene: TRBD2; CDR3 DNA: TGTGCCAGCAGCCTGGGGCTAGCGGGGATAATACAAGAGACCCAGTACTTC; CDR3 protein: CASSLGLAGIIQETQYF
J gene: TRBJ1-2; V gene: TRBV4-1; clone size: few; D gene: TRBD1; CDR3 DNA: TGCGCCAGCAGCCACCCCGGACAGGCTAACTATGGCTACACCTTC; CDR3 protein: CASSHPGQANYGYTF
J gene: TRBJ1-5; V gene: TRBV27; clone size: -; D gene: TRBD1; CDR3 DNA: TGTGCCAGCGCCGACAGGGACCATAATCAGCCCCAGCATTTT; CDR3 protein: CASADRDHNQPQHF
J gene: TRBJ1-1; V gene: TRBV30; clone size: -; D gene: -; CDR3 DNA: TGTGCCTGGAGTAGGGGACAGAACACTGAAGCTTTCTTT; CDR3 protein: CAWSRGQNTEAFF
J gene: TRBJ2-7; V gene: TRBV19; clone size: -; D gene: -; CDR3 DNA: TGTGCCAGTAGTATTCAGGACACGCAGTACTTC; CDR3 protein: CASSIQDTQYF
J gene: TRBJ2-7; V gene: TRBV29-1; clone size: -; D gene: TRBD2; CDR3 DNA: TGCAGCGTTGGGACTAGCGGGTCCTACGAGCAGTACTTC; CDR3 protein: CSVGTSGSYEQYF
J gene: TRBJ2-1; V gene: TRBV9; clone size: -; D gene: -; CDR3 DNA: TGTGCCAGCAGCGTAGTAGGGCTCGCCGATGAGCAGTTCTTC; CDR3 protein: CASSVVGLADEQFF
J gene: TRBJ2-5; V gene: TRBV5-4; clone size: -; D gene: -; CDR3 DNA: TGTGCCAGCGGGAACAGGGGAGGAGAGACCCAGTACTTC; CDR3 protein: CASGNRGGETQYF
J gene: TRBJ1-1; V gene: TRBV2; clone size: -; D gene: -; CDR3 DNA: TGTGCCAGCAGCAGGGACGTAACCCGTGAAGCTTTCTTT; CDR3 protein: CASSRDVTREAFF
J gene: TRBJ2-2; V gene: TRBV7-9; clone size: -; D gene: -; CDR3 DNA: TGTGCCAGCAGCTTAGTCTTCATACTAAACACCGGGGAGCTGTTTTTT; CDR3 protein: CASSLVFILNTGELFF
J gene: TRBJ1-5; V gene: TRBV23-1; clone size: -; D gene: TRBD1; CDR3 DNA: TGCGCCAGCAGGGGACAGACTAATCAGCCCCAGCATTTT; CDR3 protein: CASRGQTNQPQHF
J gene: TRBJ1-1; V gene: TRBV7-6; clone size: -; D gene: -; CDR3 DNA: TGTGCCAGCAGCCCCCCGCGGAACACTGAAGCTTTCTTT; CDR3 protein: CASSPPRNTEAFF
J gene: TRBJ1-4; V gene: TRBV5-5; clone size: -; D gene: TRBD1; CDR3 DNA: TGTGCCAGCAGCTTACAGGGGGTAAATGAAAAACTGTTTTTT; CDR3 protein: CASSLQGVNEKLFF
J gene: TRBJ2-3; V gene: TRBV5-1; clone size: once; D gene: -; CDR3 DNA: TGCGCCAGCAAACCCTTAGCGGATAGCACAGATACGCAGTATTTT; CDR3 protein: CASKPLADSTDTQYF
J gene: TRBJ1-5; V gene: TRBV2; clone size: once; D gene: TRBD1; CDR3 DNA: TGTGCCAGCAGTGAATCGTCGGGGACAGAGCCCCAGCATTTT; CDR3 protein: CASSESSGTEPQHF
J gene: TRBJ1-2; V gene: TRBV6-6; clone size: -; D gene: TRBD1; CDR3 DNA: TGTGCCAGCAGTGGGACAGGGAATAACTATGGCTACACCTTC; CDR3 protein: CASSGTGNNYGYTF
J gene: TRBJ2-1; V gene: TRBV6-1; clone size: -; D gene: TRBD2; CDR3 DNA: TGTGCCAGCAGTGAAAACCGGGGGGTGCCGGACAATGAGCAGTTCTTC; CDR3 protein: CASSENRGVPDNEQFF
J gene: TRBJ1-5; V gene: TRBV4-3; clone size: -; D gene: -; CDR3 DNA: TGCGCCAGCAGCCAAGATTTAGGCCAGCCCCAGCATTTT; CDR3 protein: CASSQDLGQPQHF
J gene: TRBJ2-7; V gene: TRBV7-8; clone size: -; D gene: -; CDR3 DNA: TGTGCCAGCGGGGACCCCACGCGGGAGCAGTACTTC; CDR3 protein: CASGDPTREQYF
J gene: TRBJ2-2; V gene: TRBV18; clone size: few; D gene: TRBD2; CDR3 DNA: TGTGCCAGCTCACCACCTAGCGGGGGCACCGGGGAGCTGTTTTTT; CDR3 protein: CASSPPSGGTGELFF
J gene: TRBJ2-7; V gene: TRBV15; clone size: -; D gene: TRBD1; CDR3 DNA: TGTGCCACCAGCACCGGGACAGGGGCCTACGAGCAGTACTTC; CDR3 protein: CATSTGTGAYEQYF
J gene: TRBJ2-1; V gene: TRBV7-2; clone size: -; D gene: -; CDR3 DNA: TGTGCCAGCAGCTTAGTACACCCACCTACCTACAATGAGCAGTTCTTC; CDR3 protein: CASSLVHPPTYNEQFF
J gene: TRBJ2-6; V gene: TRBV14; clone size: -; D gene: -; CDR3 DNA: TGTGCCAGCAGCCAATGGCTCGTATCTCTGGGGGCCAACGTCCTGACTTTC; CDR3 protein: CASSQWLVSLGANVLTF
J gene: TRBJ2-7; V gene: TRBV5-8; clone size: -; D gene: TRBD2; CDR3 DNA: TGTGCCAGCAGCTTGGCCGACGGGAGGGGCTACGAGCAGTACTTC; CDR3 protein: CASSLADGRGYEQYF
J gene: TRBJ2-7; V gene: TRBV5-1; clone size: -; D gene: -; CDR3 DNA: TGCGCCAGCAGCCCTGTGGACATCTCCTACGAGCAGTACTTC; CDR3 protein: CASSPVDISYEQYF
J gene: TRBJ1-2; V gene: TRBV5-8; clone size: -; D gene: -; CDR3 DNA: TGTGCCAGCAGCTTCGGAGGGGTGAACTATGGCTACACCTTC; CDR3 protein: CASSFGGVNYGYTF
J gene: TRBJ2-3; V gene: TRBV5-4; clone size: -; D gene: TRBD1; CDR3 DNA: TGTGCCAGCAGCTGGGGGACAGGGGGTTTGGCGGGTACGCAGTATTTT; CDR3 protein: CASSWGTGGLAGTQYF
J gene: TRBJ1-5; V gene: TRBV2; clone size: -; D gene: TRBD1; CDR3 DNA: TGTGCCAGCAGTGGGACAGGGGGTACTCAGCCCCAGCATTTT; CDR3 protein: CASSGTGGTQPQHF
J gene: TRBJ1-5; V gene: TRBV27; clone size: few; D gene: -; CDR3 DNA: TGTGCCAGCAGTCCCTCACAGGGTTTAGGTCAGCCCCAGCATTTT; CDR3 protein: CASSPSQGLGQPQHF
J gene: TRBJ2-5; V gene: TRBV5-1; clone size: once; D gene: TRBD1; CDR3 DNA: TGCGCCAGCAGCTTCGGACAGGGGGCAGAGACCCAGTACTTC; CDR3 protein: CASSFGQGAETQYF
J gene: TRBJ2-4; V gene: TRBV10-3; clone size: -; D gene: TRBD2; CDR3 DNA: TGTGCCATCAGTGATGGGCTAGCGGGATTGGATGAAAACATTCAGTACTTC; CDR3 protein: CAISDGLAGLDENIQYF
J gene: TRBJ1-2; V gene: TRBV18; clone size: -; D gene: -; CDR3 DNA: TGTGCCAGCTCACTCATATCCACGTTAGATGGCTACACCTTC; CDR3 protein: CASSLISTLDGYTF
J gene: TRBJ2-3; V gene: TRBV9; clone size: -; D gene: TRBD1; CDR3 DNA: TGTGCCAGCAGTGGCAGGGGGAGCACAGATACGCAGTATTTT; CDR3 protein: CASSGRGSTDTQYF
J gene: TRBJ1-6; V gene: TRBV6-5; clone size: -; D gene: -; CDR3 DNA: TGTGCCAGCAGTTACGAGACAGGTCCTTGGTCACCCCTCCACTTT; CDR3 protein: CASSYETGPWSPLHF